The 22 T cell receptor beta chains reported below all come from one sample, sequenced in a study of control samples from healthy donors and cancer patients. Repertoires were generated with immunoSEQ multiplex PCR, while TCRdb's copy carries only in-frame clones and drops some. The sample contains approximately 150,000 clones, roughly 94% of which appear only once. The sequencing sample was made of PBMCs. These receptors all come from a man aged 55 to 69 with colorectal cancer.

This rearrangement joins TRBV2 to TRBJ2-5; D may match TRBD1 or TRBD2 (7 bases each). The CDR3 is 13 amino acids. Trimming shortened V by 6 bases and J by 5 bases, and 13 bases separated the two germline ends. CDR1 is SNHLY and CDR2 is FYNNEI in the germline V gene. CDR3 loop: CASRGEGAETQYF. The CDR3 nucleotides are TGTGCCAGCAGGGGGGAGGGGGCCGAGACCCAGTACTTC.

CDR3 sequence reads: CASRQEQNTGELFF. In DNA form, the CDR3 reads TGTGCCAGCCGACAGGAACAGAACACCGGGGAGCTGTTTTTT. The rearrangement joins TRBV9 to TRBJ2-2; TRBD1 might be the D (6 bases). V was cut by 7 bases and J by 1 base, with 11 bases left in between. Germline CDR1 reads SGDLS; CDR2 reads YYNGEE. The CDR3 runs 14 residues.

The V and J genes are TRBV3-1 (or the pseudogene TRBV3-2) and TRBJ1-1; the D gene is possibly TRBD1 (5 bases). The CDR3 runs 13 residues. Between the trimmed V and J ends, which lost 1 base and 11 bases, there was a span of 14 bases. The germline V gene encodes CDR1 LGHDT and CDR2 YNNKEL (reference sequence). As DNA, the CDR3 is TGTGCCAGCAGCCAAGGGGGACGTTTCACTGCTTTCTTT. Translating gives CASSQGGRFTAFF.

V and J are TRBV6-6 and TRBJ2-5; 12 bases agree with TRBD2. With 8 bases clipped from V and 2 bases from J, the junction kept 9 bases outside the gene matches. Per germline, CDR1 MNHNY and CDR2 SVGAGI (reference sequence). This CDR3 contains 16 residues. CDR3 in amino acids: CASGRLAGARQETQYF. In nucleotides, the CDR3 is TGTGCCAGCGGGAGACTAGCGGGGGCCCGGCAAGAGACCCAGTACTTC.

This chain connects TRBV7-9 to TRBJ2-3, with 7 bases lining up with TRBD2. With V trimmed by 11 bases and J by 1 base, 6 bases remained unmatched. The CDR3 has 13 residues. The germline CDR1 and CDR2 sequences are SEHNR and FQNEAQ (reference sequence). CDR3 in DNA: TGTGCCGGCGGAGGGAGGGGCACAGATACGCAGTATTTT. Translation gives CAGGGRGTDTQYF.

This clone was counted only a few times. The chain joins TRBV14 to TRBJ1-1; D not resolved. Deletions cut 4 bases from V and 7 bases from J, with 7 bases between. Germline V lookup: CDR1 SGHDN, CDR2 FVKESK. The CDR3 has 11 residues. DNA for the CDR3: TGTGCCAGCAGCCCCGGTGGTGAAGCTTTCTTT. Residues: CASSPGGEAFF. Drawing the rest from reference TRBV14 and TRBJ1-1, the complete variable domain is EAGVTQFPSHSVIEKGQTVTLRCDPISGHDNLYWYRRVMGKEIKFLLHFVKESKQDESGMPNNRFLAERTGGTYSTLKVQPAELEDSGVYFCASSPGGEAFFGQGTRLTVV.

The chain carries TRBV11-3 and TRBJ2-2; D is perhaps TRBD1 (5 bases). Trimming cost V 6 bases and J 7 bases, with 9 bases left between them. CDR1 and CDR2 (germline): SGHNT, YENEEA. The length of the CDR3 is 12 residues. The CDR3 loop is CASSRGGGELFF. In DNA form, the CDR3 reads TGTGCCAGCAGTAGGGGTGGCGGGGAGCTGTTTTTT.

The chain recombines TRBV9 with TRBJ2-3, with 13 nucleotides matching TRBD2. The CDR3 is 16 amino acids. V was pared by 3 bases and J by 3 bases, with 4 bases of the junction left unmatched. Per the germline V gene, CDR1 is SGDLS and CDR2 is YYNGEE. The CDR3 region has the DNA TGTGCCAGCAGCGCCCCGGGACTAGCGGGGACAGATACGCAGTATTTT. Translating gives CASSAPGLAGTDTQYF.

Concerning this clone itself: This sample includes further DNA sequences coding for the same CDR3. The V gene is TRBV25-1, the J gene TRBJ1-3, with D uncertain. Germline-derived CDR1 and CDR2 are MGHDK and SYGVNS. V gave up 6 bases and J gave up 4 bases, with 4 bases separating them. The CDR3 loop spans 11 amino acids. Written as DNA, the CDR3 is TGTGCCAGCAGCTCCGGAAACACCATATATTTT. It translates to CASSSGNTIYF.

The gene calls are TRBV30 and TRBJ2-2, with D tentatively TRBD2 (7 bases). Germline CDR1 and CDR2: GTSNPN and SVGIG (reference sequence). With 1 base removed from V and 6 bases from J, the gap between germline ends came to 9 bases. The CDR3 runs 13 residues. CDR3 in DNA: TGTGCCTGGAGTGGAGGGGGGGCCGGGGAGCTGTTTTTT. Translated: CAWSGGGAGELFF.

In this sample, this clone turned up once. The genes are TRBV6-6 and TRBJ2-4, with D perhaps given as TRBD1 or TRBD2 (6 bases each). The CDR3 contains 16 residues. Trimming stripped 0 bases from V and 5 bases from J, with 14 bases between. CDR1 and CDR2 (germline): MNHNY, SVGAGI (reference sequence). The CDR3 DNA reads TGTGCCAGCAGTTACTCGAATTGGGGGGCTCAAAACATTCAGTACTTC. Its protein is CASSYSNWGAQNIQYF.

This chain uses TRBV9 with TRBJ1-1; tentatively, D is TRBD1 (6 bases). The V and J ends lost 6 bases and 1 base respectively, with 16 bases between them. The CDR3 consists of 15 residues. The germline V gene encodes CDR1 SGDLS and CDR2 YYNGEE. CDR3 amino acids: CASTPGGQPNTEAFF. The CDR3 region has the DNA TGTGCCAGCACCCCGGGAGGACAGCCGAACACTGAAGCTTTCTTT.

V and J are TRBV2 and TRBJ1-2; weak D call: TRBD1 (6 bases). Germline-derived CDR1 and CDR2 are SNHLY and FYNNEI. Between the trimmed V and J ends, which lost 6 bases and 3 bases, there was a span of 14 bases. The CDR3 sequence is 14 residues long. CDR3 sequence (DNA): TGTGCCAGCAGATTGGACAGTGTCTACTATGGCTACACCTTC. Its translation is CASRLDSVYYGYTF.

The rearrangement uses TRBV29-1 and TRBJ1-1; tentative D call: TRBD1 (5 bases). The CDR3 runs 13 residues. V lost 1 base to trimming and J lost 4 bases, with 10 bases between them. Germline CDR1 is SQVTM and CDR2 is ANQGSEA. Here the CDR3 DNA reads TGCAGCGTTGAAGTTATCGGGGGCACTGAAGCTTTCTTT. Encoded protein: CSVEVIGGTEAFF. Complete variable domain (other parts from reference TRBV29-1 and TRBJ1-1): SAVISQKPSRDICQRGTSLTIQCQVDSQVTMMFWYRQQPGQSLTLIATANQGSEATYESGFVIDKFPISRPNLTFSTLTVSNMSPEDSSIYLCSVEVIGGTEAFFGQGTRLTVV.

The CDR3 nucleotides read TGCGCCAGCAGCCAAGTGGGGGATGGGGTAATTGGAGGCTACACCTTC. Its translation: CASSQVGDGVIGGYTF. This sequence joins TRBV4-1 and TRBJ1-2; a possible D gene is TRBD1 (5 bases). Looked up from germline, CDR1 is MGHRA and CDR2 is YSYEKL. This CDR3 is 16 amino acids long. The V end lost 1 base, the J end lost 8 bases, and 20 bases lay between the germline ends.

The chain is built from TRBV5-6 and TRBJ2-5; TRBD2 agrees at 7 bases. Trimming at V came to 2 bases and at J to 0 bases, leaving 4 bases not matched to a gene. Germline lookup yields CDR1 SGHDT and CDR2 YYEEEE. This CDR3 comprises 15 residues. The CDR3 DNA follows: TGTGCCAGCAGCTTAGCCAGCGGGGACCAAGAGACCCAGTACTTC. It is translated as CASSLASGDQETQYF. The whole variable domain, remainder taken from reference TRBV5-6 and TRBJ2-5, is DAGVTQSPTHLIKTRGQQVTLRCSPKSGHDTVSWYQQALGQGPQFIFQYYEEEERQRGNFPDRFSGHQFPNYSSELNVNALLLGDSALYLCASSLASGDQETQYFGPGTRLLVL.

V gene TRBV6-6 combines with J gene TRBJ1-4, with 11 bases lining up with TRBD1. The CDR3 covers 14 residues. Germline CDR1 and CDR2: MNHNY and SVGAGI (reference sequence). Unmatched junction bases numbered 8, after V lost 6 bases and J lost 11 bases. For the CDR3, the DNA is TGTGCCAGCAGGGACGGACAGGGGGCGGGGAAACTGTTTTTT. Protein product: CASRDGQGAGKLFF.

Written as DNA, the CDR3 is TGTGCCATCTTTATACAGGGGGCGGCGGACGATGGCTACACCTTC. Translation gives CAIFIQGAADDGYTF. This chain uses TRBV10-3 with TRBJ1-2; 9 bases are a match to TRBD1. V was clipped by 8 bases and J by 6 bases; unmatched bases: 13. This CDR3 is 15 amino acids long. Germline V gene data show CDR1 as ENHRY and CDR2 as SYGVKD.

The genes are TRBV19 and TRBJ1-2; TRBD1 aligns across 8 bases. The CDR3 has 14 amino acids. CDR1 and CDR2 (germline): LNHDA, SQIVND (reference sequence). The ends lost 3 bases at V and 6 bases at J; junction bases unmatched: 6. CDR3 loop: CASSIPGGRDGYTF. The CDR3 coding sequence is TGTGCCAGTAGTATTCCAGGGGGCAGAGATGGCTACACCTTC.

This clone has just one count. The chain couples TRBV5-1 to TRBJ1-5, with TRBD1 matching over 7 bases. J was trimmed by 6 bases and V by 0 bases; bases with no gene match: 9. There are 16 residues in the CDR3. The germline gives CDR1 SGHRS, CDR2 YFSETQ. This CDR3 is CASSLAPQGVGQPQHF. The CDR3 DNA follows: TGCGCCAGCAGCTTGGCCCCCCAGGGGGTAGGTCAGCCCCAGCATTTT.

The rearrangement uses TRBV23-1 and TRBJ1-4, with 7 bases identical to TRBD1. TRBV23-1 counts as an open reading frame of uncertain function. The trim removed 2 bases at V and 1 base at J, leaving 7 bases unmatched. The CDR3 runs to 17 residues. The CDR3 protein is CASSQEGAERTNEKLFF. CDR3 coding DNA: TGCGCCAGCAGTCAAGAGGGGGCGGAACGAACTAATGAAAAACTGTTTTTT.

The genes are TRBV4-1 and TRBJ2-3, with D possibly matching TRBD2 (6 bases). V was pared by 0 bases and J by 2 bases, with 18 bases between. The CDR3 loop spans 18 amino acids. In germline, CDR1 is MGHRA, CDR2 YSYEKL. Here the CDR3 reads CASSQDVGLPIATDTQYF. CDR3 DNA: TGCGCCAGCAGCCAAGACGTGGGACTCCCAATCGCCACAGATACGCAGTATTTT.